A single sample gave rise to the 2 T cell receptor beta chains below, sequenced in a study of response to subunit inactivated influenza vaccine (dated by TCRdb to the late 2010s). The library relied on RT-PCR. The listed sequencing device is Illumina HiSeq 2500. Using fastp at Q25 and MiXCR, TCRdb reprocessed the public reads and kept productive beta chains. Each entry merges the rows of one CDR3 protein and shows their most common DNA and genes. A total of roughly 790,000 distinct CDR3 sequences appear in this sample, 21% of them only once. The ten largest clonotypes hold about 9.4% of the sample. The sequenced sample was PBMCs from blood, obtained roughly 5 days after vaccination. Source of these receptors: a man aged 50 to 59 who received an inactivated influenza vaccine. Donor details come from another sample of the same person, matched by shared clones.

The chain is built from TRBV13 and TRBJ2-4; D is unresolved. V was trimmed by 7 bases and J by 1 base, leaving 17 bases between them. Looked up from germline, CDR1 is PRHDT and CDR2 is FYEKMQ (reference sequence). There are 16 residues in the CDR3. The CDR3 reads CASTPRPFKAKNIQYF. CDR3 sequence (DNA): TGTGCCAGCACCCCCCGACCCTTTAAGGCCAAAAACATTCAGTACTTC.

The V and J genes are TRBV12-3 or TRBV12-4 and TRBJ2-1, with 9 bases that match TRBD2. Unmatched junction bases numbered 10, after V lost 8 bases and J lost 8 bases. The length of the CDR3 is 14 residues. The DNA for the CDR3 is TGTGCCAGCGGAGGGACTAGCCGTTTCGATGAGCAGTTCTTC. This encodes CASGGTSRFDEQFF.